The next 20 T cell receptor beta chains were all read from a single sample in a study of shared clonotypes between healthy human individuals. Libraries were prepared by immunoSEQ multiplex PCR; TCRdb keeps only in-frame clonotypes and omits some of them. The sample has about 2.3 million clones, around 93% seen once. The sequenced sample consisted of naive CD4+ T cells from PBMCs. Subset defined: CD45RA+ positively selected. All receptors come from a man younger than 35 in good health. Some clones in this sample may be carry-over from other donors' samples.

The V call is TRBV7-2, the J call TRBJ2-3, with 16 bases fitting TRBD2. V trimming: 5 bases; J trimming: 6 bases; junction bases outside the gene matches: 14. The CDR3 runs to 19 residues. Per the germline V gene, CDR1 is SGHTA and CDR2 is FQGNSA. The CDR3 DNA reads TGTGCCAGCAGCCCATTGGGACTAGCGGGAGGGTCATTGAGCGATACGCAGTATTTT. Protein: CASSPLGLAGGSLSDTQYF.

This rearrangement joins TRBV5-1 to TRBJ1-5; unclear D gene. The CDR3 has 15 amino acids. V lost 4 bases and J lost 1, with 12 bases in between. From germline, CDR1 is SGHRS and CDR2 YFSETQ. CDR3 nucleotides: TGCGCCAGCAGCACGGACCCGGGAAGCAATCAGCCCCAGCATTTT. Translating gives CASSTDPGSNQPQHF.

The rearrangement uses TRBV7-3 and TRBJ2-7; TRBD1 matches at 8 bases. The V gene's germline CDR1 is SGHTA and CDR2 FQGTGA. CDR3 length equals 13 residues. The trim removed 5 bases at V and 5 bases at J, leaving 5 bases unmatched. Here the CDR3 DNA reads TGTGCCAGCAGCCAGACAGGGGACCACGAGCAGTACTTC. Translation: CASSQTGDHEQYF.

V is TRBV5-1 and J is TRBJ1-2, with 10 bases matching TRBD1. CDR1 is SGHRS and CDR2 is YFSETQ in the germline V gene. J lost 9 bases, V lost 4 bases, and 15 bases had no gene match. CDR3 length: 16 residues. CDR3 sequence: CASSSRTGGLGRSYTF. DNA of the CDR3: TGCGCCAGCAGCAGCAGGACAGGGGGTTTAGGTAGAAGCTACACCTTC.

V and J are TRBV28 and TRBJ1-3, with D possibly matching TRBD1 (5 bases). Germline V gene lookup returns CDR1 MDHEN and CDR2 SYDVKM. Trimming left V 3 bases short and J 6 bases short, with 12 bases between. This CDR3 spans 14 amino acids. CDR3 sequence (DNA): TGTGCCAGCAGTTTGCCAGGGAATCAAAACACCATATATTTT. Protein product: CASSLPGNQNTIYF.

The chain carries TRBV5-1 and TRBJ2-7; D is uncertain. Trimming stripped 3 bases from V and 3 bases from J, with 10 bases between. The length of the CDR3 is 13 residues. The germline V gene has CDR1 SGHRS and CDR2 YFSETQ. In DNA form, the CDR3 reads TGCGCCAGCAGCTCCTCTCTTAACTACGAGCAGTACTTC. It is translated as CASSSSLNYEQYF.

The CDR3 DNA reads as TGTGCCAGCACCACAAGGGGATTGGGGACAGATACGCAGTATTTT. Translating it yields CASTTRGLGTDTQYF. The gene calls are TRBV6-6 and TRBJ2-3, with a tentative D call TRBD1 (5 bases). The V end lost 7 bases, the J end lost 3 bases, and 17 bases lay between the germline ends. CDR3 size: 15 residues. Germline CDR1 and CDR2: MNHNY and SVGAGI (reference sequence).

This chain joins TRBV6-6 and TRBJ2-4; D may match TRBD1 or TRBD2 (5 bases each). Trimming removed 5 bases from V and 7 bases from J, with 12 bases in between. The CDR3 contains 13 residues. Germline CDR1 is MNHNY and CDR2 is SVGAGI (reference sequence). The CDR3 spells CASSGGEGNIQYF. The CDR3 DNA sequence: TGTGCCAGCAGTGGGGGAGAGGGGAACATTCAGTACTTC.

The chain recombines TRBV28 with TRBJ1-5; tentative D call: TRBD1 (5 bases). Trimming removed 2 bases at V and 6 bases at J, with 17 bases between. The CDR3 extends over 16 amino acids. Looked up from germline, CDR1 is MDHEN and CDR2 is SYDVKM. DNA for the CDR3: TGTGCCAGCAGTTTACCATCGGAGGGAAGGGGTCAGCCCCAGCATTTT. Amino acids: CASSLPSEGRGQPQHF.

The chain recombines TRBV5-1 with TRBJ2-7; a weak D match, TRBD1 (6 bases). V was cut by 3 bases and J by 0 bases, with 7 bases left in between. Germline values: CDR1 SGHRS, CDR2 YFSETQ. The CDR3 runs to 13 residues. The CDR3 DNA sequence: TGCGCCAGCAGCTGGGACATCTCCTACGAGCAGTACTTC. Amino acids: CASSWDISYEQYF.

In DNA form, the CDR3 reads TGTGCCAGTACTAGACAGGGGAGGTCAGAGACCCAGTACTTC. This encodes CASTRQGRSETQYF. The genes are TRBV19 and TRBJ2-5; 8 positions match TRBD1. CDR1 LNHDA and CDR2 SQIVND come from the germline V gene (reference sequence). V lost 7 bases to trimming and J lost 4 bases; unmatched junction nucleotides: 8. The CDR3 has 14 amino acids.

This chain uses TRBV10-3 with TRBJ1-2, with 8 bases lining up with TRBD1. This CDR3 spans 12 amino acids. Germline values: CDR1 ENHRY, CDR2 SYGVKD. Germline trimming cut 7 bases from V and 6 bases from J; bases unmatched to any gene: 4. The CDR3 bases are TGTGCCATCAAGGGACAGGTGGATGGCTACACCTTC. This codes for CAIKGQVDGYTF.

The chain has TRBV5-1 and TRBJ1-3; D is ambiguous. Trimming pared 7 bases from V and 4 bases from J, leaving 21 bases between. The CDR3 is 16 residues long. Per germline, CDR1 SGHRS and CDR2 YFSETQ. The CDR3 bases are TGCGCCAGCGCCTGGCGGGCCCGGGATACCGGAAACACCATATATTTT. The encoded protein is CASAWRARDTGNTIYF.

The V and J genes are TRBV7-6 and TRBJ2-1; tentative D call: TRBD2 (6 bases). V was clipped by 1 base and J by 0 bases, with 10 bases between them. Germline loops: CDR1 SGHVS, CDR2 FNYEAQ. The CDR3 sequence is 16 residues long. The CDR3 DNA reads TGTGCCAGCAGCTTAGTAGCGGAAAGCTCCTACAATGAGCAGTTCTTC. Translation: CASSLVAESSYNEQFF.

The chain links TRBV27 to TRBJ2-2, with a tentative D call TRBD2 (6 bases). Trimming removed 2 bases from V and 4 bases from J, with 14 bases in between. CDR1 and CDR2 (germline): MNHEY, SMNVEV (reference sequence). CDR3 length equals 16 residues. The CDR3 nucleotides read TGTGCCAGCAGTTTACAGTCCGGGAGAAGCACCGGGGAGCTGTTTTTT. It translates to CASSLQSGRSTGELFF.

The chain joins TRBV2 to TRBJ2-2, with D perhaps TRBD1 or TRBD2 (6 bases each). CDR3 length: 14 amino acids. Looked up from germline, CDR1 is SNHLY and CDR2 is FYNNEI. The ends were cut back, 6 bases at V and 6 bases at J, with 14 bases in the middle. The CDR3 DNA is TGTGCCAGCAGGGAACACAGGGAGGCCGGGGAGCTGTTTTTT. Translated: CASREHREAGELFF.

The rearrangement uses TRBV18 and TRBJ2-7; TRBD2 aligns across 8 bases. CDR3 length: 17 residues. V gave up 6 bases and J gave up 0 bases; unmatched junction bases: 13. Per germline, CDR1 KGHSH and CDR2 LQKENI. CDR3 nucleotides: TGTGCCAGCTCCCTCGGGAGGGTTGGCGGAAGCTCCTACGAGCAGTACTTC. This codes for CASSLGRVGGSSYEQYF.

The J gene is TRBJ2-3, the V gene TRBV5-1; D gene unclear. The CDR3 consists of 13 residues. CDR1 SGHRS and CDR2 YFSETQ come from the germline V gene. Trimming took 0 bases from V and 4 from J, leaving 6 bases between them. The CDR3 region is CASSLDPADTQYF. CDR3 nucleotides: TGCGCCAGCAGCTTGGATCCGGCAGATACGCAGTATTTT.

V gene TRBV18 combines with J gene TRBJ2-3, with D possibly being TRBD1 or TRBD2 (5 bases each). V was trimmed by 1 base and J by 2 bases, leaving 7 bases between them. CDR3 length: 14 amino acids. Germline loops: CDR1 KGHSH, CDR2 LQKENI. CDR3 sequence reads: CASSPRDDTDTQYF. For the CDR3, the DNA is TGTGCCAGCTCACCACGGGACGACACAGATACGCAGTATTTT.

The V gene is TRBV28, the J gene TRBJ1-1, with 9 bases matching TRBD1. Germline V lookup: CDR1 MDHEN, CDR2 SYDVKM. CDR3 length: 14 amino acids. The junction had 5 bases not matched to a gene; V was cut back by 5 bases and J by 4 bases. Here the CDR3 DNA reads TGTGCCAGCAGTCCGGGACAGGGTTTCACTGAAGCTTTCTTT. Amino acid sequence: CASSPGQGFTEAFF.